This TCR beta chain was recovered during a study of T-cell memory formation after mild COVID-19. The overall study: Each donor largely had its own TCR clusters. General study results and limits: CD8+ contracting clones occupied EMRA, while CD4+ ones occupied mainly CM and EM.

On this clonotype itself: What it binds is unknown.

Trimming cost V 8 bases and J 9 bases, with 14 bases left between them. This CDR3 has 12 amino acids. Germline V gene lookup returns CDR1 LNHNV and CDR2 YYDKDF (reference sequence). TCRdb re-analysed the 5' RACE reads in MiXCR, keeping a single row per CDR3 protein. The repertoire holds around 210,000 distinct CDR3 sequences, with 9.5% as singletons. This clonotype originated in a man between 18 and 35 years old who had mild COVID-19 (a few samples of this study predate the infection). Cell type and time point are not known. Sample: PBMCs or a T cell subset sorted from them (not recorded which). V gene TRBV15 combines with J gene TRBJ2-1; TRBD1 might be the D (6 bases). In DNA form, the CDR3 reads TGTGCCACCGGGCAGGGGCTTACTGAGCAGTTCTTC. Translating it yields CATGQGLTEQFF.